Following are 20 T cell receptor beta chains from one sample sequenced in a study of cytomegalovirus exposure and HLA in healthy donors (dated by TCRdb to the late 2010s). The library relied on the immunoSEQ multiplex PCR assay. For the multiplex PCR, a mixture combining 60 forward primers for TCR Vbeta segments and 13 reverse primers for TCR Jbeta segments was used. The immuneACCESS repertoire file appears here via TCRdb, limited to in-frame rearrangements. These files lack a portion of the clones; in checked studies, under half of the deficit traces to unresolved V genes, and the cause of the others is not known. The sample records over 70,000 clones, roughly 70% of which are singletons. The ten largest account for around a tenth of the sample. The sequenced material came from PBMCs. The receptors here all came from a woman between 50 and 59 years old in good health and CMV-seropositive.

DNA of the CDR3: TGTGCCAGCAGTTACTCGAATCAGGGGGCTTCAGATACGCAGTATTTT. The encoded protein is CASSYSNQGASDTQYF. The genes are TRBV6-5 and TRBJ2-3; 8 bases map to TRBD1. Germline CDR1 is MNHEY and CDR2 is SVGAGI. This CDR3 spans 16 amino acids. Trimming took 0 bases from V and 4 from J; bases not matched to a gene: 6.

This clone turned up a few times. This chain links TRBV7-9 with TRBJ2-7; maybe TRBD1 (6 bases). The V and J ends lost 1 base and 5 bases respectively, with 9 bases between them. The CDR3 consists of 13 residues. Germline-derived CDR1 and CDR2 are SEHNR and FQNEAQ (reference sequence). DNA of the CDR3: TGTGCCAGCAGCTTAGGGGACAATAACGAGCAGTACTTC. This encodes CASSLGDNNEQYF.

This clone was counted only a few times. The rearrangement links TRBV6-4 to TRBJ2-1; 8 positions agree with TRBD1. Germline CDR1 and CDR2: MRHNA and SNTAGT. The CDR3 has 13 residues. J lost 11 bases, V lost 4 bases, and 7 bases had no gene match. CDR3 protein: CASSALTGDKQFF. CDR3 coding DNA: TGTGCCAGCAGTGCATTGACAGGGGACAAGCAGTTCTTC.

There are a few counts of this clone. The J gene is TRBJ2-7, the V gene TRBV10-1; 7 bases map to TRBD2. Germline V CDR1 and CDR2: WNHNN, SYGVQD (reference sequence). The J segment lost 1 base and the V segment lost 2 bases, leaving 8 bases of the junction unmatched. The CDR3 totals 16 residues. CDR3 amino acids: CASSETASGRSYEQYF. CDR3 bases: TGCGCCAGCAGTGAGACGGCTAGCGGTCGTTCCTACGAGCAGTACTTC.

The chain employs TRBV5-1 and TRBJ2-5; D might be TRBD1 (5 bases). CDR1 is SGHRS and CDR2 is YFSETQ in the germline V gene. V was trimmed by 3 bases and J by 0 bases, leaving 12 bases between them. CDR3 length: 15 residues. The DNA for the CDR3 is TGCGCCAGCAGCTGGACCACAGGCAACCAAGAGACCCAGTACTTC. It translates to CASSWTTGNQETQYF.

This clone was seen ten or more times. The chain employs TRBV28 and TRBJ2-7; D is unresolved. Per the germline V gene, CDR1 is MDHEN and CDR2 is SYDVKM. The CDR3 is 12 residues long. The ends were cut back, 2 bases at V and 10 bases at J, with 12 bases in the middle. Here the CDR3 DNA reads TGTGCCAGCAGTTTACTGAGCGCCCCCCAGTACTTC. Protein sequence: CASSLLSAPQYF.

As DNA, the CDR3 is TGTGCCAGCCGCGCCCTAGCCGCCACCTACGAGCAGTACTTC. Translation gives CASRALAATYEQYF. This chain uses TRBV28 with TRBJ2-7, with D possibly being TRBD2 (5 bases). Germline values: CDR1 MDHEN, CDR2 SYDVKM. The CDR3 extends over 14 amino acids. The V and J ends lost 8 bases and 2 bases respectively, with 16 bases between them. Variable domain in full (rest from reference TRBV28 and TRBJ2-7): DVKVTQSSRYLVKRTGEKVFLECVQDMDHENMFWYRQDPGLGLRLIYFSYDVKMKEKGDIPEGYSVSREKKERFSLILESASTNQTSMYLCASRALAATYEQYFGPGTRLTVT.

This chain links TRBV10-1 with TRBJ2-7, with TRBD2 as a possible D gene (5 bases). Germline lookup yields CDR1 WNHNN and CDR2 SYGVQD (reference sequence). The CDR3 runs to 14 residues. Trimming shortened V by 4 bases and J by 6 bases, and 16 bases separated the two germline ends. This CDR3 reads CASSGGNPHGEQYF. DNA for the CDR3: TGCGCCAGCAGTGGAGGGAATCCGCATGGCGAGCAGTACTTC.

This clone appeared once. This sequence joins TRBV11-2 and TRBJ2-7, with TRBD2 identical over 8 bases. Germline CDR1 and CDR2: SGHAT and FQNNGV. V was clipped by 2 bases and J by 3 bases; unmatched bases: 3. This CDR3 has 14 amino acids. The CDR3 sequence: CASSLSSGDYEQYF. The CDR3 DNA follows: TGTGCCAGCAGCTTAAGTAGCGGGGACTACGAGCAGTACTTC.

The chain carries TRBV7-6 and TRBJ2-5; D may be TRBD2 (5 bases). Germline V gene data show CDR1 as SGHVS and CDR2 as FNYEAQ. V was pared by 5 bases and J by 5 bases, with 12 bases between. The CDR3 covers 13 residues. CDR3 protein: CASSPLATETQYF. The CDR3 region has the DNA TGTGCCAGCAGCCCCCTAGCAACCGAGACCCAGTACTTC.

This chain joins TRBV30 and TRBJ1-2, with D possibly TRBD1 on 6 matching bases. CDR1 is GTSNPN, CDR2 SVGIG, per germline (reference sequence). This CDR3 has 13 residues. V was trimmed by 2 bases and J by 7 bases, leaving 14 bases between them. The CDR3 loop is CAWSYSGAGGYTF. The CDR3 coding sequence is TGTGCCTGGAGTTACTCAGGGGCAGGTGGCTACACCTTC.

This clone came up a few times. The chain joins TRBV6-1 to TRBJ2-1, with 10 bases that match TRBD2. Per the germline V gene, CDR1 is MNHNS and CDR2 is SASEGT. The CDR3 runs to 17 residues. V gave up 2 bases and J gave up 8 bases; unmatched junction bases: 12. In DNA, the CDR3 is TGTGCCAGCAGTGAATCCCGGGCTAGCGGGAGCCGGGATGAGCAGTTCTTC. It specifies CASSESRASGSRDEQFF.

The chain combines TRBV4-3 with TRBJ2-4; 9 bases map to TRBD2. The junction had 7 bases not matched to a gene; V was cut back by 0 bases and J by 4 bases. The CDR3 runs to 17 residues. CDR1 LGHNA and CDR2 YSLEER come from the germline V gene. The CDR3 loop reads CASSQDTLAGGKNIQYF. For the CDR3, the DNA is TGCGCCAGCAGCCAAGATACCCTCGCGGGAGGGAAAAACATTCAGTACTTC.

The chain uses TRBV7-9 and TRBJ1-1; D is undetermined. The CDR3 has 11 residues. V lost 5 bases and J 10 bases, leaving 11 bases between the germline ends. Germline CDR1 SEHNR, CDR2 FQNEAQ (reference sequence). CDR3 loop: CASSLQALAFF. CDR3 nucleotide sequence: TGTGCCAGCAGCCTTCAGGCGCTAGCTTTCTTT.

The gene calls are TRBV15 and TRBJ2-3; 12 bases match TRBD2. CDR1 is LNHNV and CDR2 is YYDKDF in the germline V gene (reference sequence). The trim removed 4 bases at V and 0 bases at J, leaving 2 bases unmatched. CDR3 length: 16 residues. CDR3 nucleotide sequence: TGTGCCACCAGCACAGGGACTAGCGGGAGCACAGATACGCAGTATTTT. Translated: CATSTGTSGSTDTQYF.

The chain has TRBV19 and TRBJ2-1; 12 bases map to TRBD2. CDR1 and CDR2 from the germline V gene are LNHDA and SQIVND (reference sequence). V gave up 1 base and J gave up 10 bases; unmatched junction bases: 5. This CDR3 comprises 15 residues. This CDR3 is CASSIGLAGVGEQFF. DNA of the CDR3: TGTGCCAGTAGTATAGGACTAGCGGGGGTCGGGGAGCAGTTCTTC.

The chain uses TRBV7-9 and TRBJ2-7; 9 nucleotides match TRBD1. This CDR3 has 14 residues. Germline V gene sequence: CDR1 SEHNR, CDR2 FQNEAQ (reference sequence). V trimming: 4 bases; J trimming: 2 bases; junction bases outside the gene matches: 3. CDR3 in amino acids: CASSSWDRAYEQYF. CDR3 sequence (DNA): TGTGCCAGCAGCTCGTGGGACAGGGCCTACGAGCAGTACTTC. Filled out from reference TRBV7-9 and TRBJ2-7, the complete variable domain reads DTGVSQNPRHKITKRGQNVTFRCDPISEHNRLYWYRQTLGQGPEFLTYFQNEAQLEKSRLLSDRFSAERPKGSFSTLEIQRTEQGDSAMYLCASSSWDRAYEQYFGPGTRLTVT.

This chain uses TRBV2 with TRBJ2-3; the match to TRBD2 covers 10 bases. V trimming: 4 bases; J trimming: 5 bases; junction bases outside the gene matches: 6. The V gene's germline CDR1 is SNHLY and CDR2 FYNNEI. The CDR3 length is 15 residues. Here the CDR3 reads CASSVSGRREDTQYF. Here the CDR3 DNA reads TGTGCCAGCAGTGTTAGCGGGAGGCGAGAAGATACGCAGTATTTT.

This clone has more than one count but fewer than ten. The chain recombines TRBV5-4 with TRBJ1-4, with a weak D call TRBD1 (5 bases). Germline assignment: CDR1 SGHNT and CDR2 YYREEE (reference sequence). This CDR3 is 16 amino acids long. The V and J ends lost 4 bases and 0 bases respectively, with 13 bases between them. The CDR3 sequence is CASSRGTAATNEKLFF. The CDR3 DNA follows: TGTGCCAGCAGCCGCGGGACGGCTGCAACTAATGAAAAACTGTTTTTT.

CDR3: CASSYSGTGTPYEQYF. For the CDR3, the DNA is TGTGCCAGCAGTTACTCCGGGACAGGGACTCCCTACGAGCAGTACTTC. The V call is TRBV6-5, the J call TRBJ2-7, with 9 bases identical to TRBD1. Germline assignment: CDR1 MNHEY and CDR2 SVGAGI. V was clipped by 0 bases and J by 2 bases; unmatched bases: 5. The CDR3 is 16 residues long.